Judged by abundance, the clone carrying this T cell receptor beta chain is hyperexpanded. Its specificity is unknown. This table comes from immunoSEQ multiplex PCR, and its TCRdb copy is limited to in-frame clones, with some not included. The sample includes about 3,400 clones, roughly two thirds of them seen just once. The germline V gene has CDR1 SGHTA and CDR2 FQGNSA. Trimming removed 4 bases from V and 4 bases from J; junction bases left unmatched: 2. The length of the CDR3 is 15 residues. This specimen comes from a study of immune cell composition in non-small cell lung cancer. About the research overall: Most cases were lung adenocarcinoma or squamous cell carcinoma.

Whole-study results and caveats: Dominant in vivo tumour-associated clones were not shown to share tumour-reactive sequences. Smoking pack-years did not significantly correlate with tumour TCR-beta clonality.

Normal lung was taken at the farthest possible site, at least 3 cm from tumour. Genomic DNA came from frozen unsorted single-cell suspensions. The sequence was obtained from a human donor with non-small cell lung cancer. The sample taken for sequencing was non-adjacent lung tissue. The chain couples TRBV7-2 to TRBJ2-3, with 13 bases lining up with TRBD2. Here the CDR3 reads CASSWTSGGSDTQYF. The CDR3 region has the DNA TGTGCCAGCAGCTGGACTAGCGGGGGCTCAGATACGCAGTATTTT.